This T cell receptor (beta chain) originates from a study of T cell responses to AZD1222 COVID-19 vaccine. About this clone: Its antigen is unknown.

Study observations and caveats: The sample set comprised mostly white British donors with more females, and clonal diversity was possibly underestimated. Distributed over spike, vaccine-associated CD4 TCRs predominated at 160-218 and 743-854.

The table came from immunoSEQ multiplex PCR; TCRdb's copy has only in-frame clones and leaves some out. The sample has 150,000 or so clones, about nine tenths seen once. V lost 1 base, J lost 1 base, and 11 bases lay in between. The CDR3 is made up of 15 amino acids. Germline V gives CDR1 SGHRS, CDR2 YFSETQ. The chain carries TRBV5-1 and TRBJ1-1, with D hard to call. The source was peripheral blood, collected on day 0 of AZD1222 vaccination. The receptor comes from an adult in good health. The CDR3: CASSLPSPGNTEAFF. The CDR3 DNA is TGCGCCAGCAGCTTGCCCTCTCCCGGGAACACTGAAGCTTTCTTT.